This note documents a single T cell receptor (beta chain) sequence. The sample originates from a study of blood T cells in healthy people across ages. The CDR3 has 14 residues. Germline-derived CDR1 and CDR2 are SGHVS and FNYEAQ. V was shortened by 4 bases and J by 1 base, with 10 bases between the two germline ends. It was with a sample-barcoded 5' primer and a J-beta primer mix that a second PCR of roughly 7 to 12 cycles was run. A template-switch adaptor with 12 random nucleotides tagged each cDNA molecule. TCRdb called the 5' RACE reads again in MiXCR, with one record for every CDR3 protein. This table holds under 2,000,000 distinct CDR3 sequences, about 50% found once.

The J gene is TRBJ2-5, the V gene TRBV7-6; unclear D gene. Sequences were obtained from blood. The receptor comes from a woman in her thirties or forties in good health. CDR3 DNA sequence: TGTGCCAGCAGCTCAAGCCTAGGCCAAGAGACCCAGTACTTC. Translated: CASSSSLGQETQYF.